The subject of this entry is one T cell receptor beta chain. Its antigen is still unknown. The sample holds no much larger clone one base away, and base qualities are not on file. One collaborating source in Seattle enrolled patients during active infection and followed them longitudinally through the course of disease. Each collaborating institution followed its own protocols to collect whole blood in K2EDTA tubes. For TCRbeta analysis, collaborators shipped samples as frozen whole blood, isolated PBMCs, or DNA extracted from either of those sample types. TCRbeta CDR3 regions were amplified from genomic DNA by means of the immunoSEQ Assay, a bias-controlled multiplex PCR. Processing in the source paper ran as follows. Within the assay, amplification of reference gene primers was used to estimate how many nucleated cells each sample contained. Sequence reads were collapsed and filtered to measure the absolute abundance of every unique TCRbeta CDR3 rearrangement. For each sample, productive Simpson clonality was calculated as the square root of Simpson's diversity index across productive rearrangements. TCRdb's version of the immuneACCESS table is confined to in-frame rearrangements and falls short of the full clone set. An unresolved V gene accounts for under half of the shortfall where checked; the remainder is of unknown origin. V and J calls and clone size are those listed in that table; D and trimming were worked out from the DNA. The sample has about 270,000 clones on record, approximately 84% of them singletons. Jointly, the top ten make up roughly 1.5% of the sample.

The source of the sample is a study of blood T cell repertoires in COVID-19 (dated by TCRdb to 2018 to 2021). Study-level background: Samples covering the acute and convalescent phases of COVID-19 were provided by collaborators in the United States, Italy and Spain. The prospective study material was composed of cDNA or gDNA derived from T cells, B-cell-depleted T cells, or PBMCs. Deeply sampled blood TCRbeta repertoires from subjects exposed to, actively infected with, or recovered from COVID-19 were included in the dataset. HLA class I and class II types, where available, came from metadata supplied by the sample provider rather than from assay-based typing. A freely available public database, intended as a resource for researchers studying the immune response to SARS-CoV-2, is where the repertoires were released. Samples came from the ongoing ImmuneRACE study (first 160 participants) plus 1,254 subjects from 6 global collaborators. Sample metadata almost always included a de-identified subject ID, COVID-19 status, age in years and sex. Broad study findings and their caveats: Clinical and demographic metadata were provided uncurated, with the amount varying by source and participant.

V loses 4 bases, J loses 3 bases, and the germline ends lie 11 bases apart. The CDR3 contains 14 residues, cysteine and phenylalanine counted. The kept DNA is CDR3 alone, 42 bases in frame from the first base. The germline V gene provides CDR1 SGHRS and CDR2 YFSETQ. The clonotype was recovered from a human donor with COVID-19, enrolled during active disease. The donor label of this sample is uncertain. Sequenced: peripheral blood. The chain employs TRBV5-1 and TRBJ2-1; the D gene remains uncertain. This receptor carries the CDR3 CASSIPNSYNEQFF. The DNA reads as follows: TGCGCCAGCAGCATCCCTAACAGCTACAATGAGCAGTTCTTC. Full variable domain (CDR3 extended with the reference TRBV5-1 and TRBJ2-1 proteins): KAGVTQTPRYLIKTRGQQVTLSCSPISGHRSVSWYQQTPGQGLQFLFEYFSETQRNKGNFPGRFSGRQFSNSRSEMNVSTLELGDSALYLCASSIPNSYNEQFFGPGTRLTVL.